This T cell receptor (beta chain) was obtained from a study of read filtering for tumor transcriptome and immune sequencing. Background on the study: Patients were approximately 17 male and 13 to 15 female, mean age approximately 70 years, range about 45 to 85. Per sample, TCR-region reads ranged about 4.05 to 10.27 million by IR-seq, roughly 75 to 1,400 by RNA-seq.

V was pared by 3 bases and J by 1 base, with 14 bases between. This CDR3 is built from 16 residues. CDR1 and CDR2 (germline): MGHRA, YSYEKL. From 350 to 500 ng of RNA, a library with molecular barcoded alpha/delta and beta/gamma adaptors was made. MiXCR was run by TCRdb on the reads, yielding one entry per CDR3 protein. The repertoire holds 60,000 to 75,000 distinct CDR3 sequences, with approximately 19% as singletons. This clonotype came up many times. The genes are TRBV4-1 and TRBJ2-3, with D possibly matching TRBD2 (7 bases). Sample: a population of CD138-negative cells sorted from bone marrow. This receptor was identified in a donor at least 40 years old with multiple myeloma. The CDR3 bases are TGCGCCAGCAGCCAGAAACAAGGGGGGGGCACAGATACGCAGTATTTT. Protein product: CASSQKQGGGTDTQYF.